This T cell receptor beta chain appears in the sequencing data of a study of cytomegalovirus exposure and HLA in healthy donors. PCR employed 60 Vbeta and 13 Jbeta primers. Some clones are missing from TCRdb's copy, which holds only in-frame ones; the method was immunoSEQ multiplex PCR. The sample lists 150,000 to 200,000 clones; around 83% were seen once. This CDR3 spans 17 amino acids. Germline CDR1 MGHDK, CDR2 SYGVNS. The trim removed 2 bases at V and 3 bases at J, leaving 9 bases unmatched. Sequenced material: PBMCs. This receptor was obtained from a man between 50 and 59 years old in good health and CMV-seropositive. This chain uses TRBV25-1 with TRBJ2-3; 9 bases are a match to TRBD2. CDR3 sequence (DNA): TGTGCCAGCAGTGAACCCCTGGGACTAGCTGGGACAGATACGCAGTATTTT. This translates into CASSEPLGLAGTDTQYF. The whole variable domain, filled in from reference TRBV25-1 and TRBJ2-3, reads EADIYQTPRYLVIGTGKKITLECSQTMGHDKMYWYQQDPGMELHLIHYSYGVNSTEKGDLSSESTVSRIRTEHFPLTLESARPSHTSQYLCASSEPLGLAGTDTQYFGPGTRLTVL.